Sequencing of this T cell receptor beta chain was carried out in a study of CD8 T cells in ankylosing spondylitis. Libraries of TCR beta came from quantitative 5'-RACE with molecular barcodes. TCRdb redid the calling of the 5' RACE reads with MiXCR, one entry per CDR3 protein. The sample records 200,000 to 250,000 distinct CDR3 sequences, around 20% being singletons. V lost 0 bases and J lost 4, with 4 bases in between. CDR1 is ENHRY and CDR2 is SYGVKD in the germline V gene. This CDR3 region has 13 residues. Study-level results: Reports of some motif variants in reactive arthritis synovial fluid and blood predate this one. The disease-linked clones had a CD8+ phenotype and low blood frequencies. Reported data indicate significant enrichment of disease-linked clones within matched ankylosing spondylitis synovial fluid. Blood of patients with ankylosing spondylitis appeared to be characterized by a TCR beta motif of fewer than 10 highly homologous variants.

Points on this clonotype: The target antigen is unknown.

The receptor comes from a male donor with ankylosing spondylitis. This chain joins TRBV10-3 and TRBJ2-1; D gene ambiguous. The sequenced sample consisted of blood, either unsorted or a sorted T cell fraction (not recorded which). CDR3 region: CAISESQYNEQFF. The CDR3 DNA follows: TGTGCCATCAGTGAGTCTCAGTACAATGAGCAGTTCTTC.